The sequence of this T cell receptor (beta chain) was determined in a study of blood T cell repertoires in COVID-19. Looking at the study overall: PBMCs, B-cell-depleted T cells, or T cells were the source of the cDNA or gDNA that made up the material.

Produced via immunoSEQ multiplex PCR; TCRdb's table is partial and in-frame only. The sample lists 450,000 or so clones; roughly 89% were seen once. Sequencing input: peripheral blood. This clonotype was obtained from a man younger than 35 with COVID-19, enrolled during active disease.

CDR3 sequence (DNA): TGTGCCAGTGACAGGGGGCTAGTCGGAAACACCATATATTTT. Protein product: CASDRGLVGNTIYF. V usage is TRBV2 and J usage is TRBJ1-3; TRBD1 aligns across 10 bases. This CDR3 region has 14 residues. CDR1 is SNHLY, CDR2 FYNNEI, per germline. J gave up 4 bases and V 9 bases, and 6 bases lay outside the gene matches.